This TCR beta chain was captured by sequencing in a study of blood T cells in healthy people across ages. This clonotype was seen a few times. Its antigen is not known. Study-wide points: A strong correlation was found between TCR beta diversity and the percentage of naive T cells.

Alongside a J-beta primer mix, a sample-barcoded 5' primer served in a second PCR lasting roughly 6 to 12 cycles. Tags on each cDNA molecule came from a template-switch adaptor with 12 random nucleotides. TCRdb reprocessed the 5' RACE reads with MiXCR, giving one entry per CDR3 protein. This table has about 690,000 distinct CDR3 sequences, 35% to 50% appearing once. The CDR3 runs 16 residues. Germline trimming cut 0 bases from V and 5 bases from J; bases unmatched to any gene: 4. Germline V CDR1 and CDR2: MGHRA, YSYEKL. The rearrangement links TRBV4-1 to TRBJ2-5; the match to TRBD2 covers 12 bases. The source of this sequence is a man older than 75 in good health. Sequencing was performed on blood. CDR3 DNA: TGCGCCAGCAGCCAAGATGTAGGACTAGCGGGGGAGACCCAGTACTTC. This sequence encodes CASSQDVGLAGETQYF.